This TCR beta chain was identified during a study of molecular identifiers for immune sequencing clone quantification. This clonotype was detected ten times or more. Previously described methods and listed TCR primers were used for bulk TCR libraries. TCRdb fed the PCR reads into MiXCR, producing one record per CDR3 protein. The sample lists approximately 670,000 distinct CDR3 sequences, nearly 20% seen once, with roughly 0.85% in the top ten. Sorting defined naive CD8 T cells as CD8+CD4-CCR7+CD45RA+. This CDR3 is built from 15 residues. Per germline, CDR1 SNHLY and CDR2 FYNNEI. V gave up 0 bases and J gave up 7 bases, with 15 bases separating them.

The rearrangement links TRBV2 to TRBJ1-2; D remains unclear. This sequence originates from a human donor in good health. Some libraries in this study had Jurkat cell RNA spiked in. Sequencing input: naive CD8+ T cells from blood, with Jurkat cell RNA spiked in. Subset: FACS-sorted CD8+CD4-CCR7+CD45RA+ naive T cells. CDR3 bases: TGTGCCAGCAGTGAAGCGGGCCAGGTCAAAGTTGGCTACACCTTC. Encoded protein: CASSEAGQVKVGYTF.